This T cell receptor beta chain was obtained from a study of cytomegalovirus exposure and HLA in healthy donors. Points from the study as a whole: Rarity characterized most TCR sequences, yet some public TCRs appeared in many donors. The study recorded fewer than 200 TCR beta chains that were cytomegalovirus-associated. Indistinguishable V segments, including TRBV6-2 and TRBV6-3, were excluded. When analyzed later, a missense DCLRE1C variant was found to be linked to TCR beta V- and J-gene trimming.

The study ran its PCR with 60 Vbeta and 13 Jbeta primers. This table comes from immunoSEQ multiplex PCR, and its TCRdb copy is limited to in-frame clones, with some not included. The table lists some 130,000 clones, roughly 84% of them singletons. Germline V gene sequence: CDR1 LNHDA, CDR2 SQIVND (reference sequence). This CDR3 spans 17 amino acids. V was clipped by 5 bases and J by 2 bases, with 19 bases between them. Worth noting for this clone: No antigen is known for it.

The sequence came from a boy between 10 and 17 years old in good health and CMV-seronegative. The chain carries TRBV19 and TRBJ1-5; D possibly corresponds to TRBD1 (5 bases). Sequenced sample: PBMCs. The CDR3 loop is CASSLLTDSPRNQPQHF. The CDR3 DNA sequence: TGTGCCAGTAGTCTCTTGACAGACAGCCCCCGCAATCAGCCCCAGCATTTT.